One sample yielded the 25 T cell receptor beta chains listed below, sequenced in a study of cytomegalovirus exposure and HLA in healthy donors. Vbeta (60) and Jbeta (13) primers were used in the PCR. Generated by immunoSEQ multiplex PCR, the TCRdb table keeps only in-frame clones and is missing some. The data contain tens of thousands of clones, roughly four fifths of them seen just once; the ten biggest clones take up 2.9%. Material for sequencing was PBMCs. The receptors derive from a man in his forties or fifties in good health and CMV-seronegative.

Details on this clone: A junction boundary mismatches the germline segment, possibly from a read error. The rearrangement joins TRBV6-1 to TRBJ2-7; 12 bases fit TRBD1. CDR3 length: 18 amino acids. CDR1 is MNHNS, CDR2 SASEGT, per germline. CDR3 nucleotide sequence: TGTGCCGGCAGTGAAGCGCTCGGTGGGACAGGGGGCGGCCACGAGCAGTACTTC. Its protein is CAGSEALGGTGGGHEQYF.

V usage is TRBV10-2 and J usage is TRBJ1-5; D gene unclear. V was clipped by 0 bases and J by 0 bases, with 3 bases between them. Germline CDR1 reads WSHSY; CDR2 reads SAAADI. This CDR3 is built from 14 residues. CDR3 residues: CASSESGSNQPQHF. In DNA, the CDR3 is TGCGCCAGCAGTGAGTCCGGTAGCAATCAGCCCCAGCATTTT.

The rearrangement uses TRBV2 and TRBJ1-4; D not certain. Germline V lookup: CDR1 SNHLY, CDR2 FYNNEI. Between the trimmed V and J ends, which lost 6 bases and 17 bases, there was a span of 16 bases. The CDR3 extends over 11 amino acids. DNA for the CDR3: TGTGCCAGCAGCCGGCGCCTGGAGAAATTTTTT. As protein: CASSRRLEKFF.

The sample holds one count of this clone. The gene calls are TRBV5-8 and TRBJ2-7; D not resolved. The V end lost 3 bases, the J end lost 5 bases, and 15 bases lay between the germline ends. The CDR3 consists of 14 residues. Germline assignment: CDR1 SGHTS and CDR2 YDEGEE. The chain's CDR3 is CASSSGGQLDEQYF. The CDR3 DNA is TGTGCCAGCAGCTCCGGTGGGCAGTTGGACGAGCAGTACTTC.

The J gene is TRBJ1-5, the V gene TRBV28; D call uncertain. The CDR3 extends over 13 amino acids. CDR1 MDHEN and CDR2 SYDVKM come from the germline V gene. The V end was cut by 4 bases, the J end by 6 bases, with 10 bases between. This CDR3 reads CASSWSGTQPQHF. CDR3 sequence (DNA): TGTGCCAGCAGTTGGTCGGGTACTCAGCCCCAGCATTTT.

This clone appeared a few times. The rearrangement links TRBV6-1 to TRBJ2-1, with 8 bases matching TRBD2. Germline CDR1 and CDR2: MNHNS and SASEGT. The CDR3 consists of 12 residues. V was clipped by 10 bases and J by 2 bases; unmatched bases: 1. Here the CDR3 reads CATGGAYNEQFF. The CDR3, as DNA: TGTGCCACCGGGGGGGCCTACAATGAGCAGTTCTTC.

The rearrangement uses TRBV13 and TRBJ2-7, with TRBD2 as a possible D gene (7 bases). The CDR3 length is 15 residues. Germline V gives CDR1 PRHDT, CDR2 FYEKMQ (reference sequence). Trimming pared 5 bases from V and 7 bases from J, leaving 21 bases between. The CDR3 bases are TGTGCCAGCAGCCCCTCGGGGGGCGGGCCGGGGGAGCAGTACTTC. This translates into CASSPSGGGPGEQYF.

This clone was observed a few times. This chain connects TRBV30 to TRBJ2-6, with 10 bases identical to TRBD1. The CDR3 has 16 residues. Unmatched junction bases numbered 2, after V lost 3 bases and J lost 0 bases. CDR1 GTSNPN and CDR2 SVGIG come from the germline V gene (reference sequence). CDR3 region: CAWRGQGSSGANVLTF. The CDR3 nucleotides read TGTGCCTGGAGGGGACAGGGGAGCTCTGGGGCCAACGTCCTGACTTTC.

The chain combines TRBV7-3 with TRBJ2-2; D may be TRBD1 (6 bases). CDR3 length: 14 residues. From germline, CDR1 is SGHTA and CDR2 FQGTGA. V lost 5 bases and J 5 bases, leaving 12 bases between the germline ends. CDR3 in DNA: TGTGCCAGCAGCCCCTTCAGGGGAACCGGGGAGCTGTTTTTT. Translation gives CASSPFRGTGELFF.

V is TRBV29-1 and J is TRBJ1-2; TRBD1 matches at 7 bases. Per the germline V gene, CDR1 is SQVTM and CDR2 is ANQGSEA. V dropped 7 bases and J dropped 0; count of bases not matched to a gene: 11. The CDR3 has 15 amino acids. Here the CDR3 DNA reads TGCAGCGCGCGGGTCGACAGGGCCTCTAACTATGGCTACACCTTC. Amino acids: CSARVDRASNYGYTF.

This clone showed up just a few times. J is TRBJ1-1 and V is TRBV28; 9 nucleotides match TRBD1. This CDR3 has 18 amino acids. Losses at the gene ends were 2 bases for V and 4 bases for J; bases not matched to a gene: 14. Germline V CDR1 and CDR2: MDHEN, SYDVKM. Here the CDR3 reads CASSLGPMIVTGGTEAFF. DNA for the CDR3: TGTGCCAGCAGTTTAGGACCCATGATCGTGACAGGGGGCACTGAAGCTTTCTTT.

The V and J genes are TRBV6-6 and TRBJ2-4; weak D call: TRBD2 (5 bases). This CDR3 is 13 amino acids long. CDR1 and CDR2 from the germline V gene are MNHNY and SVGAGI (reference sequence). The V and J ends lost 10 bases and 2 bases respectively, with 12 bases between them. The chain's CDR3 is CAIAEGTKNIQYF. The CDR3 region has the DNA TGTGCCATCGCCGAGGGCACCAAAAACATTCAGTACTTC.

The chain carries TRBV5-1 and TRBJ1-2; 9 nucleotides agree with TRBD1. Per the germline V gene, CDR1 is SGHRS and CDR2 is YFSETQ. The CDR3 sequence is 15 residues long. The J segment lost 2 bases and the V segment lost 4 bases, leaving 6 bases of the junction unmatched. The CDR3 DNA is TGCGCCAGCAGCCCCTTCGGACAGGGGAACTATGGCTACACCTTC. Its translation is CASSPFGQGNYGYTF.

V is TRBV7-2 and J is TRBJ2-5; the match to TRBD2 covers 9 bases. The CDR3 runs 17 residues. Germline V gene sequence: CDR1 SGHTA, CDR2 FQGNSA. With V trimmed by 0 bases and J by 4 bases, 9 bases remained unmatched. The CDR3 coding sequence is TGTGCCAGCAGCTTAGCGCGGCTAGCGGGGAACGGAGAGACCCAGTACTTC. The encoded protein is CASSLARLAGNGETQYF.

This rearrangement joins TRBV30 to TRBJ2-1; 8 positions agree with TRBD2. The V gene end was trimmed by 2 bases and the J gene end by 9 bases; junction bases not matched to a gene: 9. Looked up from germline, CDR1 is GTSNPN and CDR2 is SVGIG (reference sequence). The CDR3 runs 14 residues. DNA for the CDR3: TGTGCCTGGAGTAGGAGCGGGGGAAACCTTGAGCAGTTCTTC. This translates into CAWSRSGGNLEQFF. Full variable domain (outside the CDR3, taken from reference TRBV30 and TRBJ2-1): SQTIHQWPATLVQPVGSPLSLECTVEGTSNPNLYWYRQAAGRGLQLLFYSVGIGQISSEVPQNLSASRPQDRQFILSSKKLLLSDSGFYLCAWSRSGGNLEQFFGPGTRLTVL.

In this sample, this clone turned up once. The V call is TRBV6-6, the J call TRBJ2-2; D call uncertain. Trimming stripped 7 bases from V and 1 base from J, with 7 bases between. CDR1 and CDR2 from the germline V gene are MNHNY and SVGAGI (reference sequence). The CDR3 runs to 13 residues. Here the CDR3 DNA reads TGTGCCAGCACCAGACAGAACACCGGGGAGCTGTTTTTT. Amino acids: CASTRQNTGELFF.

The chain is built from TRBV11-2 and TRBJ2-5; 9 nucleotides agree with TRBD2. Per the germline V gene, CDR1 is SGHAT and CDR2 is FQNNGV. The CDR3 extends over 16 amino acids. J gave up 5 bases and V 5 bases, and 12 bases lay outside the gene matches. The CDR3 nucleotides read TGTGCCAGCAGCCCCCTTGCGGGGGGGAGGCGGGAGACCCAGTACTTC. It yields the protein CASSPLAGGRRETQYF.

V gene TRBV5-1 combines with J gene TRBJ1-4, with 7 bases matching TRBD1. There are 16 residues in the CDR3. The germline V gene has CDR1 SGHRS and CDR2 YFSETQ. Trimming removed 4 bases from V and 5 bases from J; junction bases left unmatched: 11. The CDR3 DNA follows: TGCGCCAGCAGCCGAATTCGAGGGGGCTCAAATGAAAAACTGTTTTTT. Translated: CASSRIRGGSNEKLFF.

This clone was counted once. CDR3 amino acids: CATTPPGGGRSYEQYF. The CDR3 nucleotides read TGTGCCACTACCCCCCCGGGAGGGGGTCGATCCTACGAGCAGTACTTC. This chain links TRBV11-2 with TRBJ2-7, with 8 bases identical to TRBD2. Germline V gene lookup returns CDR1 SGHAT and CDR2 FQNNGV. This CDR3 contains 16 residues. The junction had 15 bases not matched to a gene; V was cut back by 10 bases and J by 1 base.

This clone was found a few times. The sample holds other DNA sequences that translate to the same CDR3. The rearrangement uses TRBV4-1 and TRBJ2-3; D might be TRBD1 (6 bases). This CDR3 contains 14 residues. Trimming removed 3 bases from V and 3 bases from J, with 10 bases in between. Germline V CDR1 and CDR2: MGHRA, YSYEKL. In DNA form, the CDR3 reads TGCGCCAGCAGCCAGCCCCAGGGGACAGATACGCAGTATTTT. Amino acid sequence: CASSQPQGTDTQYF.

The genes are TRBV4-2 and TRBJ1-1, with 8 bases that match TRBD1. Looked up from germline, CDR1 is LGHNA and CDR2 is YNFKEQ. CDR3 length equals 17 residues. Trimming cost V 0 bases and J 2 bases; bases outside gene matches: 8. The DNA for the CDR3 is TGTGCCAGCAGCCAAGAGGCCAGGGGGCTTTTAAACACTGAAGCTTTCTTT. Its protein product is CASSQEARGLLNTEAFF.

The V and J genes are TRBV7-2 and TRBJ1-4; weak D call: TRBD1 (5 bases). V was pared by 6 bases and J by 8 bases, with 10 bases between. From germline, CDR1 is SGHTA and CDR2 FQGNSA. The CDR3 is made up of 12 amino acids. The CDR3 is CASSVNREKLFF. For the CDR3, the DNA is TGTGCCAGCAGTGTAAACAGGGAAAAACTGTTTTTT.

V and J are TRBV13 and TRBJ1-6, with 9 bases fitting TRBD1. The CDR3 is made up of 18 amino acids. Germline V lookup: CDR1 PRHDT, CDR2 FYEKMQ (reference sequence). Trimming at V came to 4 bases and at J to 1 base, leaving 8 bases not matched to a gene. The CDR3, as DNA: TGTGCCAGCAGCTACGCCCGGGACAGGGCTTCCTATAATTCACCCCTCCACTTT. Its protein product is CASSYARDRASYNSPLHF.

V usage is TRBV18 and J usage is TRBJ2-7; 10 bases map to TRBD1. V shed 2 bases, J shed 5 bases, and the junction held 6 bases outside the gene matches. The CDR3 sequence is 15 residues long. The germline CDR1 and CDR2 sequences are KGHSH and LQKENI. This CDR3 reads CASSPFEGTGDEQYF. The CDR3, as DNA: TGTGCCAGCTCACCATTTGAAGGGACAGGGGACGAGCAGTACTTC.

This clone occurred a few times. This chain uses TRBV5-6 with TRBJ2-5; 10 positions agree with TRBD2. The germline V gene has CDR1 SGHDT and CDR2 YYEEEE. There are 16 residues in the CDR3. Losses at the gene ends were 0 bases for V and 4 bases for J; bases not matched to a gene: 6. CDR3: CASSLELAGIRETQYF. In DNA, the CDR3 is TGTGCCAGCAGCTTGGAACTAGCGGGGATCCGAGAGACCCAGTACTTC.